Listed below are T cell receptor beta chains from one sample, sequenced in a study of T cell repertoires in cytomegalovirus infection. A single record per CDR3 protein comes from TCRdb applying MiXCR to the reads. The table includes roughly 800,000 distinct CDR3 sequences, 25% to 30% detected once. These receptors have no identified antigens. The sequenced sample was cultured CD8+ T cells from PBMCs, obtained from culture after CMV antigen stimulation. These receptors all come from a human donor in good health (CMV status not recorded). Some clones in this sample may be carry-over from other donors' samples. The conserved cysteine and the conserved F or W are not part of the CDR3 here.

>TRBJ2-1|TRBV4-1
ASSQVEGGQYNEQF
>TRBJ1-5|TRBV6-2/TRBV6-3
ASSYGADVGQPQH
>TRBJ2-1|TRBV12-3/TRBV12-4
ASSLSTGREQF
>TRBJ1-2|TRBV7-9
ASSLGRTYDGYT
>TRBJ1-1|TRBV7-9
ASSFGRSWTEAF
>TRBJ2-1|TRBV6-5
ASSGLAGDSYNEQF
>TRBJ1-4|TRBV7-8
ASSVGSPEKLF
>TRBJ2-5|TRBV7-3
ASSARNAETQY
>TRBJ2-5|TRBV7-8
ASSPQGQGQETQY
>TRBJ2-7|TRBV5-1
ASSYTGPFYEQY
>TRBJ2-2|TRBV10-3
AISPSGGVRAGELF
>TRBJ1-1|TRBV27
ASSPGRRRTGGTEAF
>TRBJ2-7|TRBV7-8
ASSEGLGRSYEQY
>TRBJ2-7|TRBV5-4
ASSFFGGEQY
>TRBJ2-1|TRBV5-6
ASSLKADNEQF
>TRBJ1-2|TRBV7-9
ASEEQGVDGYT
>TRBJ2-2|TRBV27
ASRRTGGTTGELF
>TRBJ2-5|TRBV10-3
AISESTERGGETQY
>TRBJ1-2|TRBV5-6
ASSKVGQGAGYT
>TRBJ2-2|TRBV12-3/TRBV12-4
ASSPLPGELF
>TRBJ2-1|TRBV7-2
ASSWRGGNREQF
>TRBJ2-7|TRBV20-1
SAEGLAGDYEQY
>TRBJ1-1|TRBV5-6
ASSLSALSGGTEAF
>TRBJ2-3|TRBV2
ASSEMLDTQY
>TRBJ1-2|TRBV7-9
ASSLDGSGGPRDGGYT